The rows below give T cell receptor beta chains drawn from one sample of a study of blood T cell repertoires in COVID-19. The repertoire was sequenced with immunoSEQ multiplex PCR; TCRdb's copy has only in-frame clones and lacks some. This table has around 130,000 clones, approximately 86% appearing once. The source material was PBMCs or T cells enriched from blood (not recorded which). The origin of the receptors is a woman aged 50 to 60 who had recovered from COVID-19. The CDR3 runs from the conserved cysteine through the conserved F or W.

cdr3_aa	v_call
CASRGLDRPLSDTQYF	TRBV5-1
CASSGRDRTNQPQHF	TRBV5-8
CAWSVGLAYEQYF	TRBV30
CASSLGTGSGNTEAFF	TRBV5-4
CASSRGLGRGYGYTF	TRBV7-9
CASSLDRLDYGYTF	TRBV5-6
CASSQETGGDYEQYF	TRBV4-3
CASSQDSGSGNTIYF	TRBV3-1/TRBV3-2
CASSLHGTGGNEQFF	TRBV7-3
CASSLGGAGYGYTF	TRBV27
CASSQPDRDEQYF	TRBV23-1
CATSDARAGGRETQYF	TRBV24-1
CASTGGSSYEQYF	TRBV2
CASTLMDSSYNSPLHF	TRBV9
CASSVAGTRADTQYF	TRBV9
CSASPDNYEQYF	TRBV20-1
CASSWGQGLREQYF	TRBV13
CSVVPQGLGNTIYF	TRBV29-1
CASKAGGNTIYF	TRBV12-3/TRBV12-4
CASSGSWDRGYEQYF	TRBV7-9
CASSSQSQVMNTEAFF	TRBV19
CASSPGGYRWNGELFF	TRBV11-2
CASSAGLAPSYNEQFF	TRBV9
CASSSLGQGTEAFF	TRBV7-2
CASSPVPGGSYEQYF	TRBV5-8
CASSREQGANEQFF	TRBV5-1
CASSLTSRTDTQYF	TRBV27
CSVWGQGAMAFF	TRBV29-1